The rows below give T cell receptor beta chains drawn from one sample of a study of blood T cell repertoires in COVID-19. Profiling relied on immunoSEQ multiplex PCR, and the TCRdb table lists in-frame clones only, not all of them. Altogether about 230,000 clones are present, 65% to 85% being singletons, with the ten largest covering approximately 8%. Sample: peripheral blood. The receptor set was obtained from an elderly woman with acute or convalescent COVID-19. Both conserved end residues are part of each CDR3. Fields, in order: V gene, CDR3 protein.

TRBV27 CASSSPGQGLLGYSPLHF
TRBV5-8 CASSPTGRGTEAFF
TRBV12-3/TRBV12-4 CASSRDRDTEAFF
TRBV15 CATSRGTGGRSEQYF
TRBV27 CASSTAGTGLGGDTQYF
TRBV19 CASSDRAGEEKLFF
TRBV25-1 CASRPGNRNTIYF
TRBV19 CASSTRAGGQRETQYF
TRBV6-1 CASSYGQGAPPLHF
TRBV6-4 CASSGQANTGELFF
TRBV21-1 CASSKRSQDTYNEQFF
TRBV5-1 CASSLARPMNTEAFF
TRBV5-1 CASSLAQTRLYEQYF
TRBV9 CASSVGRAGGQGTQYF
TRBV5-1 CASSYTAPQGSPLHF
TRBV19 CASSPEGTASNQPQHF
TRBV14 CASSQWTGGADTQYF
TRBV4-2 CASSGSSLAHNEQFF
TRBV19 CASSPPRQKNTEAFF
TRBV27 CASSLLGRGGKQYF
TRBV5-4 CASSLELNGLAGQYF
TRBV11-2 CASSLSGGVETQYF
TRBV5-1 CASSLDRGALAKNIQYF
TRBV13 CASIHRDRVYNEQFF
TRBV28 CASSLGTVASEKLFF
TRBV6-2/TRBV6-3 CASSYSGTSGQSLAKNIQYF
TRBV5-6 CASSLLAGGQETQYF
TRBV19 CATRDRSTYEQYF
TRBV19 CASSITHRNTGGGYTF
TRBV5-6 CASSYRRSSYNEQFF
TRBV5-6 CASSLPGGTEAFF
TRBV2 CASLPDRVNEKLFF
TRBV4-1 CASSQEIGGFQPQHF
TRBV9 CASSWTTEDVLTF
TRBV19 CASSMWSGNEQYF
TRBV2 CASSEATAGLNIQYF
TRBV12-3/TRBV12-4 CASKYSQETQYF
TRBV5-1 CASSLGVGTGNEKLFF
TRBV5-4 CASSSGGTSYEQYF
TRBV5-1 CASSLDGLAGGYF